The T cell receptor (beta chain) described here comes from a study of T cell clonotyping in hematopoietic cell transplantation (dated by TCRdb to the early 2020s). About the study as a whole: Recipient samples taken before transplant were obtained following cytoreduction. Recruitment of patients was conducted between September 2015 and 2017, and follow-up was continued until late 2020 or death. A total of over 130 blood samples were gathered in the study from roughly 37 consecutive transplant recipients along with their related donors. Findings and caveats that apply to the study as a whole: Overlap with donor repertoires was found for only a small fraction of recipient repertoires, with over 95% found to appear de novo at the given depth. A decrease in recipient TCR diversity was observed after transplant, and a progressive increase in pathologically expanded clonotypes was seen from day 30 to day 180. The sample size was limited, and CD4 and CD8 repertoire contributions could not be separated because cells were not sorted. Inverse Simpson Index values from donors and from recipients before transplant predicted broader TCR repertoire diversity after transplant.

As to this clone: Its antigen remains undetermined. Base quality data are lacking; no much larger clone is found one base away.

Here V drops 6 bases and J drops 2 bases, and the junction holds 6 bases not matched to any gene. There are 15 amino acids in the CDR3, from cysteine to phenylalanine inclusive. Only the CDR3 region is kept as DNA, spanning 45 bases read in frame from base 1. From a lookup of the germline V gene, CDR1 and CDR2 are MNHEY and SVGAGI. TCR beta CDR3 regions were amplified from genomic DNA with the immunoSEQ assay, a bias-controlled multiplex PCR using V- and J-specific primers. In a second PCR step, a proprietary barcode and Illumina adapter sequences were attached to the CDR3 amplicons. An Illumina MiSeq instrument was used to sequence the CDR3 libraries. As for how the authors treated the data: immunoSEQ Analyzer 3.0 was used for export and quality control, with R Bioconductor and Immunarch used for downstream analyses. Only productive rearrangements in the normalized downsampled data set went into calculating the repertoire metrics. Pathologically expanded clonotypes were defined as those larger than 5 templates in the normalized cohort. Repertoire diversity was measured with the Inverse Simpson Index. To capture all clonotypes, the CMV-specificity analyses were run on the non-normalized data set. Entries here come from immuneACCESS through TCRdb and include only in-frame sequences with V and J called. Some clones fail to appear in such tables; in the studies checked, an unresolved V gene covers under half of the shortfall, and the cause of the remainder is unknown. Clonal size and the V and J genes are those of that table, whereas D and trimming came from the DNA. This sample comprises 20,000 to 30,000 clones, roughly 82% of them detected only once. 24% of the sample lies in the top ten.

This sample's time point label indicates: recipient sample about 28 days before transplant, after cytoreduction. Blood from recipients was drawn about 28 days before transplant and again at days 30, 100 and 180 after transplant. Using Nuclei Lysis Solution, genomic DNA was extracted from unfractionated peripheral blood mononuclear cells that were either fresh or cryopreserved. The specimen was peripheral blood mononuclear cells, collected before stem cell transplant. The sequence links TRBV6-5 to TRBJ2-3; 9 of the junction bases match TRBD2. The TCR originated in a woman aged 60 to 75 with acute myeloid leukemia. Some clones in this sample may be carry-over from other donors' samples. The CDR3 protein is CASRLSGSFTDTQYF. The DNA sequence is given as TGTGCCAGCAGACTTAGCGGGAGTTTCACAGATACGCAGTATTTT.